These 23 T cell receptor beta chains were sequenced from one sample in a study of blood T cell repertoires in COVID-19. Assay: immunoSEQ multiplex PCR; the TCRdb copy retains only in-frame clones and omits some. The data show under 150,000 clones, approximately 79% seen once. Sequencing was done on a sample of peripheral blood. The receptor set was obtained from a man aged 50 or older with active or convalescent COVID-19.

V gene TRBV28 combines with J gene TRBJ2-2, with D tentatively TRBD1 (6 bases). Germline assignment: CDR1 MDHEN and CDR2 SYDVKM. Trimming removed 3 bases at V and 4 bases at J, with 9 bases between. The CDR3 has 14 amino acids. The CDR3 DNA follows: TGTGCCAGCAGTTTGACACAGGGCACCGGGGAGCTGTTTTTT. Amino acid sequence: CASSLTQGTGELFF. Together with reference TRBV28 and TRBJ2-2, the CDR3 gives the full variable domain: DVKVTQSSRYLVKRTGEKVFLECVQDMDHENMFWYRQDPGLGLRLIYFSYDVKMKEKGDIPEGYSVSREKKERFSLILESASTNQTSMYLCASSLTQGTGELFFGEGSRLTVL.

This sequence joins TRBV29-1 and TRBJ1-3; TRBD1 might be the D (5 bases). V gave up 3 bases and J gave up 0 bases, with 12 bases separating them. Germline values: CDR1 SQVTM, CDR2 ANQGSEA. The CDR3 spans 15 residues. The CDR3 is CSVDPTGGSGNTIYF. In nucleotides, the CDR3 is TGCAGCGTTGACCCGACGGGGGGCTCTGGAAACACCATATATTTT.

This chain links TRBV6-5 with TRBJ2-3; weak D call: TRBD1 (5 bases). V lost 1 base and J 2 bases, leaving 13 bases between the germline ends. The CDR3 has 16 amino acids. Germline lookup yields CDR1 MNHEY and CDR2 SVGAGI. The CDR3 is CASSYLWGGSTDTQYF. CDR3 DNA sequence: TGTGCCAGCAGTTACTTGTGGGGCGGATCCACAGATACGCAGTATTTT.

The chain joins TRBV2 to TRBJ2-1; 12 nucleotides line up with TRBD2. This CDR3 has 15 residues. Germline trimming cut 4 bases from V and 7 bases from J; bases unmatched to any gene: 5. The V gene's germline CDR1 is SNHLY and CDR2 FYNNEI. Written as DNA, the CDR3 is TGTGCCAGCAGTGTGACTAGCGGGAGTATAAATGAGCAGTTCTTC. Its translation is CASSVTSGSINEQFF. Filled out from reference TRBV2 and TRBJ2-1, the complete variable domain reads EPEVTQTPSHQVTQMGQEVILRCVPISNHLYFYWYRQILGQKVEFLVSFYNNEISEKSEIFDDQFSVERPDGSNFTLKIRSTKLEDSAMYFCASSVTSGSINEQFFGPGTRLTVL.

This sequence joins TRBV6-1 and TRBJ2-5; 8 bases are a match to TRBD2. CDR3 length: 15 residues. V shed 3 bases, J shed 4 bases, and the junction held 7 bases outside the gene matches. CDR1 and CDR2 from the germline V gene are MNHNS and SASEGT. Written as DNA, the CDR3 is TGTGCCAGCAGTGATCCTTGGGGACTAGGAGAGACCCAGTACTTC. Protein product: CASSDPWGLGETQYF.

This clone was observed a few times. V usage is TRBV7-2 and J usage is TRBJ1-3; 8 bases line up with TRBD1. The CDR3 runs to 13 residues. V shed 5 bases, J shed 11 bases, and the junction held 8 bases outside the gene matches. Per germline, CDR1 SGHTA and CDR2 FQGNSA. The CDR3 sequence is CASSTGGERAIYF. The CDR3 DNA sequence: TGTGCCAGCAGCACAGGGGGGGAGAGAGCCATATATTTT.

The chain links TRBV7-9 to TRBJ2-1; TRBD2 matches at 12 bases. Unmatched junction bases numbered 3, after V lost 0 bases and J lost 3 bases. This CDR3 has 17 amino acids. Germline CDR1 and CDR2: SEHNR and FQNEAQ (reference sequence). The CDR3 nucleotides read TGTGCCAGCAGCTTAGCGGGACTAGCGGGCCGCTACAATGAGCAGTTCTTC. Translation: CASSLAGLAGRYNEQFF.

The chain joins TRBV18 to TRBJ2-3; D is possibly TRBD2 (6 bases). From germline, CDR1 is KGHSH and CDR2 LQKENI. Trimming cost V 3 bases and J 4 bases, with 14 bases left between them. The CDR3 contains 15 residues. DNA for the CDR3: TGTGCCAGCTCACCCGGCAGGGCGGGGCCAGATACGCAGTATTTT. This encodes CASSPGRAGPDTQYF.

This clone was counted once. In DNA, the CDR3 is TGTGCCAGCAGCAAGGGACAGGTGGGGGCTCAGCCCCAGCATTTT. Translated: CASSKGQVGAQPQHF. The V call is TRBV7-6, the J call TRBJ1-5; TRBD1 agrees at 8 bases. The CDR3 extends over 15 amino acids. Germline-derived CDR1 and CDR2 are SGHVS and FNYEAQ. After removal of 5 bases from V and 6 bases from J, the junction contained 9 bases not matched to a gene.

The chain joins TRBV13 to TRBJ2-7, with D maybe TRBD1 (5 bases). This CDR3 is 11 amino acids long. Trimming removed 8 bases from V and 4 bases from J, with 9 bases in between. CDR1 and CDR2 from the germline V gene are PRHDT and FYEKMQ (reference sequence). CDR3 sequence (DNA): TGTGCCAGCGGCCAGGGATACGAGCAGTACTTC. This codes for CASGQGYEQYF.

V is TRBV7-2 and J is TRBJ2-7, with 10 positions matching TRBD2. Germline V gene data show CDR1 as SGHTA and CDR2 as FQGNSA. V trimming: 5 bases; J trimming: 2 bases; junction bases outside the gene matches: 3. This CDR3 is 14 amino acids long. CDR3 protein: CASSVLAGPYEQYF. The CDR3, as DNA: TGTGCCAGCAGCGTACTAGCGGGGCCCTACGAGCAGTACTTC.

This chain's CDR3 is CASSMRQGYTEAFF. CDR3 DNA: TGTGCCAGTAGTATGCGACAGGGCTACACTGAAGCTTTCTTT. This sequence joins TRBV19 and TRBJ1-1; 7 bases map to TRBD1. Germline CDR1 LNHDA, CDR2 SQIVND (reference sequence). The CDR3 has 14 residues. V trimming: 3 bases; J trimming: 3 bases; junction bases outside the gene matches: 4.

This clone has more than one count but fewer than ten. This sequence joins TRBV28 and TRBJ2-7, with 8 nucleotides matching TRBD1. This CDR3 contains 15 residues. CDR1 and CDR2 from the germline V gene are MDHEN and SYDVKM. V lost 2 bases to trimming and J lost 2 bases; unmatched junction nucleotides: 5. The CDR3 nucleotides read TGTGCCAGCAGTTTAGGGTCAGGGGGCCCCTACGAGCAGTACTTC. Translating it yields CASSLGSGGPYEQYF.

The rearrangement joins TRBV28 to TRBJ1-3, with no clear D. Deletions cut 7 bases from V and 4 bases from J, with 11 bases between. CDR1 and CDR2 from the germline V gene are MDHEN and SYDVKM. There are 13 residues in the CDR3. The CDR3 here is CASTPPVGNTIYF. The CDR3 DNA reads TGTGCCAGCACCCCCCCTGTGGGAAACACCATATATTTT.

The V call is TRBV3-1 (or the pseudogene TRBV3-2), the J call TRBJ1-2; a weak D match, TRBD1 (6 bases). The germline CDR1 and CDR2 sequences are LGHDT and YNNKEL (reference sequence). Trimming left V 11 bases short and J 3 bases short, with 13 bases between. This CDR3 comprises 12 residues. CDR3 sequence: CAARGGDYGYTF. CDR3 bases: TGTGCCGCAAGGGGGGGCGACTATGGCTACACCTTC.

The genes are TRBV10-3 and TRBJ2-7, with a tentative D call TRBD1 (5 bases). V gave up 10 bases and J gave up 5 bases, with 21 bases separating them. CDR1 ENHRY and CDR2 SYGVKD come from the germline V gene. The CDR3 runs 14 residues. This chain's CDR3 is CATTAQGLGHEQYF. CDR3 DNA sequence: TGTGCCACCACCGCGCAGGGTCTGGGCCACGAGCAGTACTTC.

This clone was found a few times. The chain employs TRBV27 and TRBJ1-4, with D unresolved. Trimming pared 5 bases from V and 0 bases from J, leaving 13 bases between. This CDR3 spans 16 amino acids. Looked up from germline, CDR1 is MNHEY and CDR2 is SMNVEV (reference sequence). The CDR3 region has the DNA TGTGCCAGCAGTCATAGGACCGGGGCAACTAATGAAAAACTGTTTTTT. This encodes CASSHRTGATNEKLFF.

The chain couples TRBV7-9 to TRBJ2-3; tentatively, D is TRBD2 (6 bases). V shed 0 bases and J shed 1 base, with 11 bases lying between them. CDR3 length: 16 residues. Germline V lookup: CDR1 SEHNR, CDR2 FQNEAQ (reference sequence). The CDR3 DNA sequence: TGTGCCAGCAGCTTAGCGCAAGGAGGGGGCACAGATACGCAGTATTTT. This translates into CASSLAQGGGTDTQYF.

V and J are TRBV7-9 and TRBJ2-3; TRBD2 agrees at 9 bases. There are 16 residues in the CDR3. V dropped 0 bases and J dropped 4; count of bases not matched to a gene: 5. Germline-derived CDR1 and CDR2 are SEHNR and FQNEAQ (reference sequence). CDR3 nucleotides: TGTGCCAGCAGCTTAGCCCCGGGACTAGCCGCAGATACGCAGTATTTT. It codes for CASSLAPGLAADTQYF.

This clone was observed a single time. The chain combines TRBV18 with TRBJ2-7; 7 positions match TRBD1. The CDR3 is 13 residues long. Losses at the gene ends were 3 bases for V and 6 bases for J; bases not matched to a gene: 5. Germline lookup yields CDR1 KGHSH and CDR2 LQKENI. CDR3 in amino acids: CASSPGTEGEQYF. CDR3 in DNA: TGTGCCAGCTCACCCGGGACAGAAGGCGAGCAGTACTTC.

V usage is TRBV5-1 and J usage is TRBJ1-2; D gene unclear. Germline CDR1 reads SGHRS; CDR2 reads YFSETQ. V lost 4 bases to trimming and J lost 8 bases, with 9 bases between them. The CDR3 consists of 11 residues. CDR3 sequence (DNA): TGCGCCAGCAGCGCCGAGGGCGGCTACACCTTC. It translates to CASSAEGGYTF.

This clone occurred many times. The J gene is TRBJ1-2, the V gene TRBV3-1 (or the pseudogene TRBV3-2), with a tentative D call TRBD1 (6 bases). V lost 8 bases and J 7 bases, leaving 20 bases between the germline ends. The length of the CDR3 is 14 residues. The germline V gene has CDR1 LGHDT and CDR2 YNNKEL (reference sequence). The CDR3 coding sequence is TGTGCCAGCTTCTCAGGGGTCCAAAGCGGTGGCTACACCTTC. Encoded protein: CASFSGVQSGGYTF.

The chain is built from TRBV6-5 and TRBJ1-2; a weak D match, TRBD1 (6 bases). Germline V lookup: CDR1 MNHEY, CDR2 SVGAGI. There are 15 residues in the CDR3. Trimming took 7 bases from V and 6 from J, leaving 21 bases between them. The CDR3 is CASIPTAGGGDGYTF. The CDR3 DNA reads TGTGCCAGCATCCCTACTGCGGGGGGCGGGGATGGCTACACCTTC.